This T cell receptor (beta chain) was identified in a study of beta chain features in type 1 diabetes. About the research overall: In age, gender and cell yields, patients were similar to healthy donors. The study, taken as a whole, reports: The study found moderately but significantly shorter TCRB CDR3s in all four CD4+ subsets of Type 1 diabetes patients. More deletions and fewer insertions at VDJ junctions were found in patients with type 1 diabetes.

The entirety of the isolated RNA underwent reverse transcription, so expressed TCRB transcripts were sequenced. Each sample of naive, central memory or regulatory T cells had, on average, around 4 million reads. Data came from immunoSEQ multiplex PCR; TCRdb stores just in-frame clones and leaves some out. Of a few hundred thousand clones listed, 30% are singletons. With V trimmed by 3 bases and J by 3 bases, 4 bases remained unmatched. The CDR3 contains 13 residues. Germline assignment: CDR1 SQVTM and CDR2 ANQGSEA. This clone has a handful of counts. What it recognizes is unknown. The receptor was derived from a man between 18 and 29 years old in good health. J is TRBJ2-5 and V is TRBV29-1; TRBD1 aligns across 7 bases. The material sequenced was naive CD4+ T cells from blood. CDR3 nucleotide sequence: TGCAGCGTTGATAGACAGGGTAAAGAGACCCAGTACTTC. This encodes CSVDRQGKETQYF.